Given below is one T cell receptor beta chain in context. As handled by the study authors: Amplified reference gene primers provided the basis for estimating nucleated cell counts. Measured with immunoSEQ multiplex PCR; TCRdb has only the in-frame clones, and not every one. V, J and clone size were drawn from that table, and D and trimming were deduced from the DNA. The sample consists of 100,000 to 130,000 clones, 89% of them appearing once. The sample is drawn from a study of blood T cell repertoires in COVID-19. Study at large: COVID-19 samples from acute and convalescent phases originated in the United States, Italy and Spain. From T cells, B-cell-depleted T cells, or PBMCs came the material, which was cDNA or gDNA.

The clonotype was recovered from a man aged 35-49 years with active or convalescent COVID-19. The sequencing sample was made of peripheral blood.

Written as DNA, the CDR3 is TGTGCCAGCAGTTTAACGGACACCGGGGAGCTGTTTTTT. It encodes CASSLTDTGELFF. V is TRBV12-3 or TRBV12-4 and J is TRBJ2-2; no reliable D call. This CDR3 has 13 amino acids. V was shortened by 2 bases and J by 3 bases, with 4 bases between the two germline ends.